The T cell receptor beta chain under discussion was sequenced for a study of Ad26.COV2.S vaccination and SARS-CoV-2 variants. Turning to the study itself: By the intramuscular route, Ad26.COV2.S was given once, or twice 56 days apart.

CDR3 size: 10 residues. Germline assignment: CDR1 SNHLY and CDR2 FYNNEI. The V gene lost 7 bases and the J gene lost 5 bases, with 5 bases spanning the gap. The method was immunoSEQ multiplex PCR; TCRdb's version includes in-frame clones alone and lacks a portion of them. The sample records some 460,000 clones, 80% to 90% being singletons. Study-level results: Vaccinees displayed broader spike-specific TCR repertoires than placebo recipients.

Regarding treatment: roughly 18 received Ad26.COV2.S at low or high dose, single or two shots; 5 received placebo; per-sample allocation not given. Vaccine and placebo recipients were sampled on day 63 after the first injection. A note on this clone: Antigen: not known.

The source material was peripheral blood, sampled in a trial of Ad26.COV2.S vaccine versus placebo. The sequence was obtained from a person between 18 and 65 years old who received the Ad26.COV2.S COVID-19 vaccine or a placebo. This chain uses TRBV2 with TRBJ2-5; D is uncertain. DNA of the CDR3: TGTGCCAGCATATCGGAGACCCAGTACTTC. Protein sequence: CASISETQYF.